This TCR beta chain was found in a study of T cells after yellow fever vaccination. CDR1 is SGHRS, CDR2 YFSETQ, per germline. J gave up 2 bases and V 4 bases, and 6 bases lay outside the gene matches. The CDR3 is 14 residues long. The authors made TCR cDNA by 5'RACE template switching, adding a universal primer site and UMIs. Each CDR3 protein gets one entry after TCRdb re-called the 5' RACE reads with MiXCR. The sample has a few hundred thousand distinct CDR3 sequences, less than 4.5% seen once. Regarding the study as a whole: A weaker secondary response peaked on day 5, the primary on day 15.

This clonotype has a count of ten or more. The antigen is undetermined. This material consisted of PBMCs, taken on the day of the yellow fever booster vaccination. V is TRBV5-1 and J is TRBJ2-7; 7 bases align to TRBD1. This sequence originates from a man between 18 and 35 years old who received the YFV17D yellow fever vaccine. CDR3 loop: CASSRTGVTYEQYF. CDR3 bases: TGCGCCAGCAGCCGGACAGGAGTAACCTACGAGCAGTACTTC.